These 10 T cell receptor beta chains were sequenced from one sample in a study of shared clonotypes between healthy human individuals. Generated by immunoSEQ multiplex PCR, the TCRdb table keeps only in-frame clones and is missing some. Of some 2 million clones listed, about 95% are singletons. Specimen: naive CD4+ T cells sorted from blood. The sample's subset: CD45RA+ positively selected. The origin of the receptors is a man aged 18 to 30 in good health.

This chain joins TRBV10-2 and TRBJ2-7; 7 bases align to TRBD1. Trimming at V came to 8 bases and at J to 1 base, leaving 8 bases not matched to a gene. CDR3 length: 14 residues. The germline V gene has CDR1 WSHSY and CDR2 SAAADI. This CDR3 reads CASWETGSSYEQYF. CDR3 in DNA: TGCGCCAGCTGGGAGACAGGGTCGTCCTACGAGCAGTACTTC.

This chain connects TRBV7-6 to TRBJ2-1, with D possibly being TRBD1 (5 bases). This CDR3 is 12 amino acids long. Germline values: CDR1 SGHVS, CDR2 FNYEAQ. V lost 9 bases, J lost 4 bases, and 10 bases lay in between. The CDR3 DNA reads TGTGCCAGTAGGGGCAGTTACAATGAGCAGTTCTTC. Its protein is CASRGSYNEQFF.

This clone was recorded only once. The chain couples TRBV6-6 to TRBJ1-3; 8 nucleotides line up with TRBD1. The ends lost 6 bases at V and 1 base at J; junction bases unmatched: 8. This CDR3 has 16 amino acids. Germline values: CDR1 MNHNY, CDR2 SVGAGI (reference sequence). CDR3 loop: CASRTGQGASGNTIYF. The CDR3 bases are TGTGCCAGCAGGACCGGACAGGGAGCATCTGGAAACACCATATATTTT.

The chain links TRBV2 to TRBJ2-1, with D perhaps matching TRBD2 (5 bases). With 10 bases removed from V and 15 bases from J, the gap between germline ends came to 16 bases. CDR3 length: 10 amino acids. The V gene's germline CDR1 is SNHLY and CDR2 FYNNEI. In DNA form, the CDR3 reads TGTGCCATCAATAGCGACCTGCGGTTCTTC. It codes for CAINSDLRFF.

The J gene is TRBJ2-7, the V gene TRBV6-5, with 10 positions matching TRBD2. The CDR3 spans 15 residues. V gave up 6 bases and J gave up 4 bases; unmatched junction bases: 9. The germline CDR1 and CDR2 sequences are MNHEY and SVGAGI. CDR3 sequence (DNA): TGTGCCAGCAGGCCCGCGGCTAGCGGGAGTTACGAGCAGTACTTC. Translation: CASRPAASGSYEQYF.

The chain recombines TRBV15 with TRBJ2-7; D is possibly TRBD1 or TRBD2 (5 bases each). Trimming removed 5 bases at V and 5 bases at J, with 22 bases between. Germline-derived CDR1 and CDR2 are LNHNV and YYDKDF (reference sequence). The CDR3 is 16 residues long. CDR3 in DNA: TGTGCCACCAGCGGCACTAGTAAGGGACCTCCTAACGAGCAGTACTTC. Translated, it gives CATSGTSKGPPNEQYF.

The gene calls are TRBV5-1 and TRBJ2-5; D remains unclear. The V and J ends lost 2 bases and 9 bases respectively, with 14 bases between them. This CDR3 is 13 amino acids long. Germline V gene sequence: CDR1 SGHRS, CDR2 YFSETQ. The CDR3 DNA sequence: TGCGCCAGCAGCTTTTCACCGGATATTCCCCAGTACTTC. Its translation: CASSFSPDIPQYF.

The V call is TRBV5-6, the J call TRBJ2-7; D is possibly TRBD2 (6 bases). Germline CDR1 is SGHDT and CDR2 is YYEEEE. The length of the CDR3 is 15 residues. V dropped 2 bases and J dropped 2 bases, with 14 bases sitting between them. The CDR3 reads CASSFKAGLAYEQYF. In DNA form, the CDR3 reads TGTGCCAGCAGCTTCAAAGCGGGCCTCGCCTACGAGCAGTACTTC.

V gene TRBV7-2 combines with J gene TRBJ2-7; 9 positions agree with TRBD2. Losses at the gene ends were 1 base for V and 5 bases for J; bases not matched to a gene: 6. CDR3 length: 15 residues. Per the germline V gene, CDR1 is SGHTA and CDR2 is FQGNSA. The CDR3 spells CASSLVGGRADEQYF. As DNA, the CDR3 is TGTGCCAGCAGCTTAGTAGGCGGGAGGGCCGACGAGCAGTACTTC.

The chain employs TRBV11-2 and TRBJ1-1, with D possibly being TRBD1 (5 bases). The CDR3 has 14 residues. V lost 4 bases and J 4 bases, leaving 13 bases between the germline ends. Germline V lookup: CDR1 SGHAT, CDR2 FQNNGV. The DNA of the CDR3 is TGTGCCAGCAGCTCGACCACGGGGGGCACTGAAGCTTTCTTT. It is translated as CASSSTTGGTEAFF.